The 2 T cell receptor beta chains in this list originate from one sample, sequenced in a study of blood T cell repertoires in COVID-19. Profiled with immunoSEQ multiplex PCR; TCRdb holds only in-frame clones, not every one. This sample has 150,000 to 200,000 clones; 85% to 90% occur once, and the top ten carry around 23%. Material: PBMCs or T cells enriched from blood (not recorded which). Receptor source: a woman in her thirties or forties in a cohort exposed to, infected with or recovered from COVID-19 (not recorded which).

This clone was seen only a few times. V usage is TRBV2 and J usage is TRBJ1-1; 8 bases match TRBD1. CDR1 is SNHLY, CDR2 FYNNEI, per germline. The CDR3 runs to 14 residues. V shed 6 bases, J shed 0 bases, and the junction held 3 bases outside the gene matches. CDR3 sequence reads: CASRGTGLNTEAFF. In nucleotides, the CDR3 is TGTGCCAGCAGGGGGACAGGACTGAACACTGAAGCTTTCTTT.

The CDR3 reads CASSVNRVHTEAFF. CDR3 nucleotides: TGTGCCAGCAGTGTGAACAGGGTGCACACTGAAGCTTTCTTT. The chain has TRBV2 and TRBJ1-1, with D tentatively TRBD1 (6 bases). This CDR3 is 14 amino acids long. Per the germline V gene, CDR1 is SNHLY and CDR2 is FYNNEI. Trimming took 4 bases from V and 3 from J, leaving 12 bases between them.